This T cell receptor beta chain was observed in a study of early T cells in non-severe SARS-CoV-2 infection. For the study at large: The input, bulk RNA from unsorted whole blood, was sequenced, and chains were unpaired. Study conclusions and caveats: Using VDJdb, the matching emphasized anti-spike CD8 responses while missing private and CD4 specificities.

The CDR3 spans 14 residues. Germline V CDR1 and CDR2: MGHDK, SYGVNS. V trimming: 5 bases; J trimming: 8 bases; junction bases outside the gene matches: 10. Within the sample, this clonotype is medium-sized. The antigen is not known. Attachment of unique molecular identifiers was made to individual cDNA molecules. TCRdb ran MiXCR on the 5' RACE reads and lists one entry per CDR3 protein. The top ten clones hold about 8% of a sample with just over 65,000 distinct CDR3 sequences, approximately 13% of them seen once. The genes are TRBV25-1 and TRBJ1-2; 8 nucleotides line up with TRBD1. What was sequenced was whole blood. The source is an adult who was a healthcare worker with PCR-confirmed SARS-CoV-2 infection or an uninfected control (not recorded which). In nucleotides, the CDR3 is TGTGCCAGCAGTCCCGGAGACAGGGGACGCGGCTACACCTTC. Its protein product is CASSPGDRGRGYTF.